The rows below give T cell receptor beta chains drawn from one sample of a study of blood T cell repertoires in COVID-19. Sequenced by immunoSEQ multiplex PCR; TCRdb stores in-frame clones only, minus some. The sample has some 250,000 clones, roughly 86% seen once. Sample: peripheral blood. These receptors came from a man at least 80 years old with acute or convalescent COVID-19. The CDR3 runs from the conserved cysteine through the conserved F or W. Each record gives: D gene, clone size, V gene, J gene, CDR3 DNA, CDR3 protein. The D gene is left open where the match is weak. Only some rows state a clone size, as once, few, many or a class for expanded clones.

TRBD1,-,TRBV6-6,TRBJ1-1,TGTGCCAGCAGCAGATCCCCGGACAGGCTCACTGAAGCTTTCTTT,CASSRSPDRLTEAFF
-,-,TRBV7-8,TRBJ2-1,TGTGCCAGCACCCCGACGGAGGGCCTATACAATGAGCAGTTCTTC,CASTPTEGLYNEQFF
-,-,TRBV28,TRBJ1-2,TGTGCCAGCAGTCCTAGAACTGGCTACACCTTC,CASSPRTGYTF
-,once,TRBV5-6,TRBJ2-2,TGTGCCAGCACCCGGGGGTTCGGCGGGGAGCTGTTTTTT,CASTRGFGGELFF
TRBD1,-,TRBV6-5,TRBJ2-1,TGTGCCAGCAGTTACTCGGGGACAGCTTTCCTCAATGAGCAGTTCTTC,CASSYSGTAFLNEQFF
-,-,TRBV24-1,TRBJ1-5,TGTGCCACCAGTGATCCAAATCAGCCCCAGCATTTT,CATSDPNQPQHF
-,few,TRBV7-9,TRBJ2-5,TGTGCCAGCAGCAACCCTCAGGGGTCGCAAGAGACCCAGTACTTC,CASSNPQGSQETQYF
TRBD1,-,TRBV5-6,TRBJ1-3,TGTGCCAGCAGCTCCGGGACAGTCTCTGGAAACACCATATATTTT,CASSSGTVSGNTIYF
TRBD1,-,TRBV28,TRBJ1-1,TGTGCCAGCAGTTCCCCAGGGGGGTCACGGGGGGCTTTCTTT,CASSSPGGSRGAFF
-,-,TRBV5-1,TRBJ1-2,TGCGCCAGCAGCTTGGAAGGGGTGGCGGATGGCTACACCTTC,CASSLEGVADGYTF
-,-,TRBV5-8,TRBJ2-7,TGTGCCAGCAGCTTGGGTAGCGGAAATACGCGCTACGAGCAGTACTTC,CASSLGSGNTRYEQYF
-,-,TRBV16,TRBJ1-5,TGTGCCAGCAGCCCCCAGGTTAACAATCAGCCCCAGCATTTT,CASSPQVNNQPQHF
-,once,TRBV6-1,TRBJ2-7,TGTGCCAGCAGTGATGGCCTGGCGGGAGAGCAGTACTTC,CASSDGLAGEQYF
-,few,TRBV2,TRBJ1-2,TGTGCCAGCCGGCCCAGGGGTCTCTCTCTCTATGGCTACACCTTC,CASRPRGLSLYGYTF
-,-,TRBV12-3/TRBV12-4,TRBJ2-3,TGTGCCAGCAGCTCGGACTTCACAGATACGCAGTATTTT,CASSSDFTDTQYF
-,-,TRBV19,TRBJ1-2,TGTGCCAGTAGTAGGCAGGGTGATTATGGCTACACCTTC,CASSRQGDYGYTF
TRBD2,-,TRBV7-2,TRBJ2-3,TGTGCCAGCAGCTTGGGACTAGCGGGGCCCGCGGATACGCAGTATTTT,CASSLGLAGPADTQYF
TRBD1,-,TRBV19,TRBJ1-5,TGTGCCAGTACCCAAACGACAGGGGTGAGGCAGCCCCAGCATTTT,CASTQTTGVRQPQHF
TRBD1,once,TRBV5-1,TRBJ1-1,TGCGCCAGCAGCTACGCAGGGGGATCTAACACTGAAGCTTTCTTT,CASSYAGGSNTEAFF
-,-,TRBV3-1/TRBV3-2,TRBJ2-5,TGTGCCAGCAGCCGTGAACCTCGGGCCCAGTACTTC,CASSREPRAQYF
TRBD2,few,TRBV5-4,TRBJ2-3,TGTGCCAGCAGCGGGAGCGGGGGGGCCGGGGCCACAGATACGCAGTATTTT,CASSGSGGAGATDTQYF
-,-,TRBV12-3/TRBV12-4,TRBJ1-1,TGTGCCAGCAGTTTTATGACGGGCACTGAAGCTTTCTTT,CASSFMTGTEAFF
-,once,TRBV28,TRBJ1-1,TGTGCCAGCAGTTCTGGGACAATGAACACTGAAGCTTTCTTT,CASSSGTMNTEAFF
TRBD1,-,TRBV5-1,TRBJ1-2,TGCGCCAGCAGCTTGGCCACAGGGGGAAACTATGGCTACACCTTC,CASSLATGGNYGYTF
-,-,TRBV28,TRBJ1-5,TGTGCCAGCAGATCCGAAGGAGGGCATTACAATCAGCCCCAGCATTTT,CASRSEGGHYNQPQHF
-,-,TRBV6-1,TRBJ1-6,TGTGCCAGCAGTGAAGGGGGGCTAGTGTCTTCACCCCTCCACTTT,CASSEGGLVSSPLHF
TRBD1,-,TRBV11-2,TRBJ2-7,TGTGCCAGCAGTTATACAGGGGGGCCCTACGAGCAGTACTTC,CASSYTGGPYEQYF
-,-,TRBV7-2,TRBJ1-1,TGTGCCAGCAGCTTAGAAAGCGGTAGGGCTGAAGCTTTCTTT,CASSLESGRAEAFF
TRBD2,-,TRBV7-2,TRBJ2-7,TGTGCCAGCAGCTTAGGGGGGCCGGGAGGGCCGGCCTACGAGCAGTACTTC,CASSLGGPGGPAYEQYF
-,-,TRBV5-6,TRBJ2-2,TGTGCCAGCAGCCTCGTTAGAAGTCTTGCGAACACCGGGGAGCTGTTTTTT,CASSLVRSLANTGELFF
-,-,TRBV29-1,TRBJ2-3,TGCAGCGCCACGGGGTCCGGGAGCACAGATACGCAGTATTTT,CSATGSGSTDTQYF
-,-,TRBV29-1,TRBJ2-1,TGCAGCGTTGTAGTAGGGGGCTCCTACAATGAGCAGTTCTTC,CSVVVGGSYNEQFF
TRBD1,-,TRBV6-5,TRBJ1-4,TGTGCCAGCAGTTGGACAGGGCTAAATGAAAAACTGTTTTTT,CASSWTGLNEKLFF
-,-,TRBV7-2,TRBJ1-5,TGTGCCAGCAGCCCCGGACAGCGCAATCAGCCCCAGCATTTT,CASSPGQRNQPQHF
-,-,TRBV4-2,TRBJ1-4,TGTGCCAGCAGCCAAGATCCGGGAGTGGCAACTAATGAAAAACTGTTTTTT,CASSQDPGVATNEKLFF
-,-,TRBV5-1,TRBJ1-2,TGCGCCAGCAGCTCCTCGGGGGGAGCTAACTATGGCTACACCTTC,CASSSSGGANYGYTF
TRBD1,-,TRBV4-1,TRBJ1-6,TGCGCCAGCAGCCAAGAGGGGACAGGGAGGTCACCCCTCCACTTT,CASSQEGTGRSPLHF
TRBD1,-,TRBV6-5,TRBJ1-1,TGTGCCAGCAGGCGGGACAGGGCGGTTTACACTGAAGCTTTCTTT,CASRRDRAVYTEAFF
TRBD1,-,TRBV24-1,TRBJ1-5,TGTGCCACCAGTGATTATGGGACAGGGGCGTCCGGCAATCAGCCCCAGCATTTT,CATSDYGTGASGNQPQHF
-,-,TRBV7-2,TRBJ1-1,TGTGCCAGCAGCTTAGGTGGCGGTATGAACACTGAAGCTTTCTTT,CASSLGGGMNTEAFF
TRBD1,-,TRBV4-3,TRBJ2-1,TGCGCCAGCAGCCAATTGGGGACAGAGTACAATGAGCAGTTCTTC,CASSQLGTEYNEQFF
-,-,TRBV5-1,TRBJ2-7,TGCGCCAGCAGCTTTACACCGGCGGACACTACCTACGAGCAGTACTTC,CASSFTPADTTYEQYF
-,-,TRBV28,TRBJ1-6,TGTGCCAGCACCTTTGCTAGGACAATTTATAATTCACCCCTCCACTTT,CASTFARTIYNSPLHF
-,-,TRBV19,TRBJ2-1,TGTGCCAGTAGTCGGACAGACAATGAGCAGTTCTTC,CASSRTDNEQFF
-,-,TRBV27,TRBJ1-4,TGTGCCAGCAGTCGTCCCCCGCCCTATAATGAAAAACTGTTTTTT,CASSRPPPYNEKLFF
TRBD1,once,TRBV6-5,TRBJ2-1,TGTGCCAGCACCCGGGACAGTGGGTACAATGAGCAGTTCTTC,CASTRDSGYNEQFF
TRBD1,-,TRBV2,TRBJ1-6,TGTGCCAGCAGTGAAACACAGGGGGGTAATTCACCCCTCCACTTT,CASSETQGGNSPLHF
-,-,TRBV19,TRBJ2-1,TGTGCCAGTAGTATACGCCCGGGGAGTGCCAATGAGCAGTTCTTC,CASSIRPGSANEQFF
TRBD2,-,TRBV4-3,TRBJ2-3,TGCGCCAGCAGCCAAGAAGGGGTGATAGCGGGTACGCAGTATTTT,CASSQEGVIAGTQYF
-,-,TRBV21-1,TRBJ1-2,TGTGCCAGCTTAGACAGCAACTATGGCTACACCTTC,CASLDSNYGYTF
TRBD2,-,TRBV20-1,TRBJ2-7,TGCAGTGCTAGTTATTCTAGCGGGAGTTTCAGCGAGCAGTACTTC,CSASYSSGSFSEQYF
TRBD1,-,TRBV4-2,TRBJ1-4,TGTGCCAGCAGCCCCAGGGGGATAAATGAAAAACTGTTTTTT,CASSPRGINEKLFF
-,-,TRBV3-1/TRBV3-2,TRBJ2-3,TGTGCCAGCAGCCCGCGGGCCCCCGAGGTGGATACGCAGTATTTT,CASSPRAPEVDTQYF
-,once,TRBV2,TRBJ2-1,TGTGCCAGCAGTGAAGCGCTCCTTAAGGGGGAGGGAGACAATGAGCAGTTCTTC,CASSEALLKGEGDNEQFF
TRBD2,-,TRBV2,TRBJ2-1,TGTGCCAGAAGGACTAGCGGGGGGAATGAGCAGTTCTTC,CARRTSGGNEQFF